This T cell receptor (beta chain) was identified in a study of cytomegalovirus exposure and HLA in healthy donors. Germline V gives CDR1 MNHNS, CDR2 SASEGT. This CDR3 has 15 amino acids. V was pared by 1 base and J by 4 bases, with 4 bases of the junction left unmatched. Whole-study findings and limits: TCR beta chains associated with HLA were, in a later analysis, more clonally expanded than equally common others.

Regarding this clone: Its antigen is undetermined.

60 Vbeta and 13 Jbeta primers were used in PCR. Only in-frame clones appear in the TCRdb table, and some are missing; sequencing was by immunoSEQ multiplex PCR. The profile shows roughly 200,000 clones, roughly 84% of them singletons. The sequence came from a boy aged 2-15 years in good health and CMV-seronegative. The chain employs TRBV6-1 and TRBJ1-1; 9 bases are a match to TRBD1. Sequenced sample: PBMCs. Here the CDR3 reads CASSEEGQGSTEAFF. CDR3 coding DNA: TGTGCCAGCAGTGAAGAGGGACAGGGTTCCACTGAAGCTTTCTTT.